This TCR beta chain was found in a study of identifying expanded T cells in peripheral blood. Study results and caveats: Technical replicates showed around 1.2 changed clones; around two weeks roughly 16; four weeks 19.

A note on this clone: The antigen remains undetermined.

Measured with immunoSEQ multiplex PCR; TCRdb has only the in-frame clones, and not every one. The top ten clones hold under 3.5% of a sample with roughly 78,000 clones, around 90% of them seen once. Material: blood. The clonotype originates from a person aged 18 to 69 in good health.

CDR3 sequence (DNA): TGTGCCAGCTCACCCTTACCTAGTTCAGTAGAAAACATTCAGTACTTC. This encodes CASSPLPSSVENIQYF. V is TRBV18 and J is TRBJ2-4; D remains ambiguous. The CDR3 contains 16 residues. Germline loops: CDR1 KGHSH, CDR2 LQKENI. The V gene lost 3 bases and the J gene lost 5 bases, with 17 bases spanning the gap.